One sample yielded the 24 T cell receptor beta chains listed below, sequenced in a study of T cells in Graves' hyperthyroidism and ophthalmopathy. What was amplified from RNA transcripts were TCR beta CDR3 regions. First-round RT-PCR of the TCR CDR3 relied on the HTBI primer set. TCRdb re-called the multiplex PCR reads through MiXCR, storing one row per CDR3 protein. In the table there are roughly 700,000 distinct CDR3 sequences, 17% of which are singletons. Sequenced: blood. These receptors came from a man aged 50 to 60 with Graves' hyperthyroidism.

Ten or more counts support this clonotype. V gene TRBV3-1 combines with J gene TRBJ1-2, with D possibly matching TRBD1 (5 bases). Trimming pared 2 bases from V and 7 bases from J, leaving 11 bases between. The CDR3 sequence is 13 residues long. The V gene's germline CDR1 is LGHDT and CDR2 YNNKEL (reference sequence). CDR3 nucleotides: TGTGCCAGCAGCCAACAGACAGCTGGTGGCTACACCTTC. It specifies CASSQQTAGGYTF.

J is TRBJ2-7 and V is TRBV5-1; 7 nucleotides line up with TRBD1. Per germline, CDR1 SGHRS and CDR2 YFSETQ. The CDR3 covers 16 residues. The junction had 15 bases not matched to a gene; V was cut back by 4 bases and J by 5 bases. As DNA, the CDR3 is TGCGCCAGCAGCCCGCTGGACAGGACCAATTTTAACGAGCAGTACTTC. This encodes CASSPLDRTNFNEQYF.

There are many counts of this clonotype. The chain couples TRBV27 to TRBJ2-7, with 8 nucleotides matching TRBD2. Germline V gene sequence: CDR1 MNHEY, CDR2 SMNVEV (reference sequence). The CDR3 covers 15 residues. The trim removed 8 bases at V and 6 bases at J, leaving 15 bases unmatched. In DNA form, the CDR3 reads TGTGCCAGCTCAACCCCGGGACTAGGACCACCCGAGCAGTACTTC. The encoded protein is CASSTPGLGPPEQYF.

There are many counts of this clonotype. This rearrangement joins TRBV7-2 to TRBJ2-1; no reliable D call. V lost 1 base and J 10 bases, leaving 17 bases between the germline ends. Germline CDR1 SGHTA, CDR2 FQGNSA. CDR3 length equals 15 residues. The chain's CDR3 is CASSLGLIARGEQFF. The DNA of the CDR3 is TGTGCCAGCAGCTTAGGGCTAATAGCAAGAGGAGAGCAGTTCTTC.

This clonotype was recorded many times. Here the CDR3 reads CSASIRTAYAVDTQYF. In DNA, the CDR3 is TGCAGTGCTAGCATCAGGACAGCCTACGCTGTAGATACGCAGTATTTT. The V call is TRBV20-1, the J call TRBJ2-3; D possibly corresponds to TRBD1 (6 bases). Germline-derived CDR1 and CDR2 are DFQATT and SNEGSKA (reference sequence). CDR3 length equals 16 residues. Trimming shortened V by 3 bases and J by 5 bases, and 21 bases separated the two germline ends.

This clonotype was recorded a few times. A much larger clonotype is one base distant, so this may be a read error. The CDR3 coding sequence is TGTGCCAGCAGCTTAGCGGCCCAAGAGACCCAGTACTTC. Protein sequence: CASSLAAQETQYF. The rearrangement uses TRBV7-2 and TRBJ2-5; D uncertain. This CDR3 spans 13 amino acids. From germline, CDR1 is SGHTA and CDR2 FQGNSA. V was cut by 0 bases and J by 1 base, with 3 bases left in between.

This clonotype has just a few counts. The rearrangement joins TRBV28 to TRBJ2-7; D is unresolved. Trimming took off 1 base at V and 0 bases at J, with 7 bases between the two ends. Germline V CDR1 and CDR2: MDHEN, SYDVKM. The CDR3 is 14 amino acids. The CDR3 spells CASSLFGDSYEQYF. CDR3 DNA sequence: TGTGCCAGCAGTTTATTTGGGGACTCCTACGAGCAGTACTTC.

This clonotype was counted ten times or more. The CDR3 bases are TGTGCCAGCAGCTGGGATCAGATGACTAATGAAAAACTGTTTTTT. Translated, it gives CASSWDQMTNEKLFF. This chain links TRBV11-2 with TRBJ1-4; D gene unclear. The germline CDR1 and CDR2 sequences are SGHAT and FQNNGV. The CDR3 is 15 amino acids. V was clipped by 4 bases and J by 2 bases, with 11 bases between them.

This clonotype was counted ten times or more. The J gene is TRBJ1-2, the V gene TRBV20-1, with 7 bases that match TRBD1. The V gene end was trimmed by 1 base and the J gene end by 3 bases; junction bases not matched to a gene: 5. Looked up from germline, CDR1 is DFQATT and CDR2 is SNEGSKA (reference sequence). The CDR3 extends over 14 amino acids. The CDR3 DNA sequence: TGCAGTGCTAGAGGGGACAGAAGGTACTATGGCTACACCTTC. It translates to CSARGDRRYYGYTF.

This clonotype was seen repeatedly, ten times or more. The rearrangement uses TRBV2 and TRBJ2-3; the D is unclear. The length of the CDR3 is 17 residues. The germline V gene encodes CDR1 SNHLY and CDR2 FYNNEI. The germline V and J ends were trimmed by 0 bases and 8 bases, with 21 bases remaining between them. This CDR3 is CASSEAGPITTEGTQYF. The CDR3 DNA reads TGTGCCAGCAGTGAAGCTGGGCCGATTACAACAGAAGGTACGCAGTATTTT.

There are many counts of this clonotype. V is TRBV12-3 or TRBV12-4 and J is TRBJ2-7, with TRBD1 matching over 8 bases. The CDR3 contains 15 residues. V lost 5 bases, J lost 5 bases, and 11 bases stayed unmatched. The CDR3 coding sequence is TGTGCCAGCAGTCTGGACAGGGTTAGGGCGGACGAGCAGTACTTC. Its translation: CASSLDRVRADEQYF.

The sample holds many counts of this clonotype. This chain connects TRBV30 to TRBJ1-2; D is unclear. Trimming stripped 0 bases from V and 7 bases from J, with 18 bases between. Germline V gene lookup returns CDR1 GTSNPN and CDR2 SVGIG (reference sequence). The CDR3 runs 15 residues. The CDR3 reads CAWSVVSVTSSGYTF. Written as DNA, the CDR3 is TGTGCCTGGAGTGTAGTTTCAGTTACATCCTCTGGCTACACCTTC.

There are many counts of this clonotype. V usage is TRBV12-3 or TRBV12-4 and J usage is TRBJ1-1; TRBD1 matches 9 bases. This CDR3 has 16 residues. V shed 2 bases and J 0 bases; nucleotides not matched to a gene: 4. CDR3 sequence (DNA): TGTGCCAGCAGTTTATTAAGGACAGGGGTGAACACTGAAGCTTTCTTT. This encodes CASSLLRTGVNTEAFF.

This clonotype was counted at least ten times. The CDR3: CASSLEPGHTEAFF. Written as DNA, the CDR3 is TGTGCCAGCAGTTTAGAACCAGGTCACACTGAAGCTTTCTTT. The chain recombines TRBV12-3 or TRBV12-4 with TRBJ1-1; no reliable D call. V was clipped by 1 base and J by 3 bases, with 9 bases between them. The CDR3 contains 14 residues.

The chain's CDR3 is CASSFGEVNEQYF. CDR3 sequence (DNA): TGCGCCAGCAGCTTCGGGGAGGTCAACGAGCAGTACTTC. The chain combines TRBV5-1 with TRBJ2-7, with D possibly being TRBD2 (6 bases). Per the germline V gene, CDR1 is SGHRS and CDR2 is YFSETQ. Trimming left V 2 bases short and J 5 bases short, with 11 bases between. This CDR3 is built from 13 residues.

This clonotype was counted many times. This sequence joins TRBV28 and TRBJ1-2; 7 nucleotides align to TRBD1. CDR1 is MDHEN, CDR2 SYDVKM, per germline. This CDR3 region has 15 residues. V was clipped by 6 bases and J by 6 bases; unmatched bases: 13. CDR3 sequence (DNA): TGTGCCAGCAGCCACGCCGGGACAGCCTCAAATGGCTACACCTTC. Protein product: CASSHAGTASNGYTF.

This clonotype occurred many times. This sequence joins TRBV6-1 and TRBJ1-2; D ambiguous. Germline lookup yields CDR1 MNHNS and CDR2 SASEGT. This CDR3 comprises 13 residues. The V end was cut by 8 bases, the J end by 0 bases, with 10 bases between. CDR3: CASYNGANYGYTF. As DNA, the CDR3 is TGTGCCAGCTATAACGGAGCTAACTATGGCTACACCTTC.

At least ten counts were recorded for this clonotype. The V gene is TRBV12-3 or TRBV12-4, the J gene TRBJ2-3; 10 bases are a match to TRBD2. The CDR3 consists of 23 residues. The ends lost 3 bases at V and 8 bases at J; junction bases unmatched: 32. In DNA form, the CDR3 reads TGTGCCAGCAGTTTCCCCGAGGCGAGCGGGAGGGGTCCGGAGTCTTCTTGGTCGGGTACGCAGTATTTT. Encoded protein: CASSFPEASGRGPESSWSGTQYF.

In its sample, this clonotype was seen a few times. The chain is built from TRBV15 and TRBJ2-3, with 12 bases matching TRBD2. The V segment lost 5 bases and the J segment 2 bases; nucleotides outside the gene matches: 11. In germline, CDR1 is LNHNV, CDR2 YYDKDF (reference sequence). This CDR3 contains 18 residues. CDR3: CATSQLRLAGAYTDTQYF. The DNA for the CDR3 is TGTGCCACCAGCCAACTGAGACTAGCGGGGGCCTACACAGATACGCAGTATTTT.

This clonotype has only a few counts. The chain uses TRBV3-1 and TRBJ2-3; D might be TRBD2 (5 bases). V was clipped by 2 bases and J by 4 bases, with 7 bases between them. The length of the CDR3 is 13 residues. The V gene's germline CDR1 is LGHDT and CDR2 YNNKEL (reference sequence). This CDR3 is CASSQRGSDTQYF. DNA of the CDR3: TGTGCCAGCAGCCAACGGGGATCAGATACGCAGTATTTT.

The table lists this clonotype with many counts. This sequence joins TRBV11-2 and TRBJ2-3; the D is unclear. This CDR3 has 14 amino acids. CDR1 is SGHAT and CDR2 is FQNNGV in the germline V gene. Trimming left V 5 bases short and J 4 bases short, with 13 bases between. The CDR3 spells CASSTRPPPDTQYF. In nucleotides, the CDR3 is TGTGCCAGCAGCACCCGGCCCCCCCCAGATACGCAGTATTTT.

The chain's CDR3 is CASIPLTTERNTEQFF. The CDR3 nucleotides are TGTGCCAGCATTCCGTTGACCACCGAACGTAACACTGAGCAGTTCTTC. The chain has TRBV6-2 or TRBV6-3 and TRBJ2-1; D is ambiguous. The ends were cut back, 7 bases at V and 9 bases at J, with 25 bases in the middle. Germline CDR1 MNHEY, CDR2 SVGEGT. The CDR3 contains 16 residues.

V is TRBV6-1 and J is TRBJ1-2; D possibly corresponds to TRBD1 (6 bases). The CDR3 spans 15 residues. V lost 6 bases and J 5 bases, leaving 19 bases between the germline ends. Germline V gene lookup returns CDR1 MNHNS and CDR2 SASEGT. This CDR3 is CASSRSRQTGYGYTF. The CDR3 DNA sequence: TGTGCCAGCAGCCGAAGTAGACAGACAGGATATGGCTACACCTTC.

This clonotype was recorded a few times. This chain links TRBV12-3 or TRBV12-4 with TRBJ2-7; D may be TRBD2 (6 bases). The length of the CDR3 is 16 residues. Trimming took 3 bases from V and 3 from J, leaving 18 bases between them. CDR3 coding DNA: TGTGCCAGCAGTTTGGGAGGACAAGGGGCTTACTACGAGCAGTACTTC. It specifies CASSLGGQGAYYEQYF.